The 8 T cell receptor beta chains in this list originate from one sample, sequenced in a study of blood T cell repertoires in COVID-19. TCRdb keeps only in-frame clones here, not all; method: immunoSEQ multiplex PCR. This table has about 160,000 clones, more than 85% appearing once. Input material: PBMCs or T cells enriched from blood (not recorded which). The receptors here all came from a woman aged 45-65 years who had recovered from COVID-19.

V gene TRBV5-4 combines with J gene TRBJ2-3; 7 bases are a match to TRBD1. Germline lookup yields CDR1 SGHNT and CDR2 YYREEE (reference sequence). The CDR3 sequence is 15 residues long. J was trimmed by 1 base and V by 4 bases; bases with no gene match: 6. The CDR3 region has the DNA TGTGCCAGCAGCGACAGGGTTGGTGGCACAGATACGCAGTATTTT. It encodes CASSDRVGGTDTQYF. Combining the CDR3 with reference TRBV5-4 and TRBJ2-3 gives the whole variable domain ETGVTQSPTHLIKTRGQQVTLRCSSQSGHNTVSWYQQALGQGPQFIFQYYREEENGRGNFPPRFSGLQFPNYSSELNVNALELDDSALYLCASSDRVGGTDTQYFGPGTRLTVL.

The J gene is TRBJ2-7, the V gene TRBV7-6, with D perhaps TRBD1 (6 bases). Germline lookup yields CDR1 SGHVS and CDR2 FNYEAQ. Trimming cost V 2 bases and J 2 bases, with 7 bases left between them. The CDR3 has 13 amino acids. CDR3 loop: CASSLNRAYEQYF. In DNA form, the CDR3 reads TGTGCCAGCAGCTTAAACAGGGCCTACGAGCAGTACTTC.

This chain links TRBV5-1 with TRBJ2-1; 9 bases agree with TRBD2. V lost 4 bases and J lost 6; bases outside the gene matches: 5. This CDR3 has 14 residues. CDR1 and CDR2 from the germline V gene are SGHRS and YFSETQ. The CDR3 is CASSPPSGANEQFF. In DNA, the CDR3 is TGCGCCAGCAGCCCCCCTAGCGGGGCCAATGAGCAGTTCTTC. The full variable domain, its missing parts supplied by reference TRBV5-1 and TRBJ2-1, is KAGVTQTPRYLIKTRGQQVTLSCSPISGHRSVSWYQQTPGQGLQFLFEYFSETQRNKGNFPGRFSGRQFSNSRSEMNVSTLELGDSALYLCASSPPSGANEQFFGPGTRLTVL.

This clone was seen a single time. The V and J genes are TRBV5-5 and TRBJ2-7, with 7 bases identical to TRBD2. The CDR3 consists of 13 residues. Germline V gene sequence: CDR1 SGHKS, CDR2 YYEKEE (reference sequence). V was pared by 10 bases and J by 0 bases, with 7 bases of the junction left unmatched. CDR3 sequence reads: CASGGRTSYEQYF. CDR3 DNA: TGTGCCTCGGGGGGAAGAACCTCCTACGAGCAGTACTTC.

The V and J genes are TRBV28 and TRBJ1-6, with D perhaps TRBD1 (6 bases). With 7 bases removed from V and 3 bases from J, the gap between germline ends came to 10 bases. Germline loops: CDR1 MDHEN, CDR2 SYDVKM. The CDR3 is 14 residues long. The CDR3 DNA sequence: TGTGCCAGCACCCCGACAGGCTATAATTCACCCCTCCACTTT. The encoded protein is CASTPTGYNSPLHF.

The chain carries TRBV7-2 and TRBJ2-1, with D possibly being TRBD2 (6 bases). The length of the CDR3 is 15 residues. The germline V and J ends were trimmed by 4 bases and 6 bases, with 16 bases remaining between them. CDR1 SGHTA and CDR2 FQGNSA come from the germline V gene. The CDR3 DNA reads as TGTGCCAGCAGCTCTCTAGCGCTCCCTGGCAATGAGCAGTTCTTC. It yields the protein CASSSLALPGNEQFF. The variable domain in full, completed from reference TRBV7-2 and TRBJ2-1, reads GAGVSQSPSNKVTEKGKDVELRCDPISGHTALYWYRQSLGQGLEFLIYFQGNSAPDKSGLPSDRFSAERTGGSVSTLTIQRTQQEDSAVYLCASSSLALPGNEQFFGPGTRLTVL.

The rearrangement joins TRBV6-1 to TRBJ2-6, with D hard to call. The CDR3 length is 15 residues. Germline CDR1 and CDR2: MNHNS and SASEGT. Trimming cost V 3 bases and J 0 bases, with 6 bases left between them. This CDR3 reads CASSDRSSGANVLTF. The CDR3 DNA reads TGTGCCAGCAGTGACAGAAGCTCTGGGGCCAACGTCCTGACTTTC.

This chain connects TRBV2 to TRBJ2-1; 8 bases map to TRBD1. Unmatched junction bases numbered 12, after V lost 8 bases and J lost 6 bases. The germline V gene has CDR1 SNHLY and CDR2 FYNNEI. This CDR3 has 15 amino acids. CDR3 sequence (DNA): TGTGCCAGCGGGCCGGACAGGGCTATCCTCAATGAGCAGTTCTTC. As protein: CASGPDRAILNEQFF.